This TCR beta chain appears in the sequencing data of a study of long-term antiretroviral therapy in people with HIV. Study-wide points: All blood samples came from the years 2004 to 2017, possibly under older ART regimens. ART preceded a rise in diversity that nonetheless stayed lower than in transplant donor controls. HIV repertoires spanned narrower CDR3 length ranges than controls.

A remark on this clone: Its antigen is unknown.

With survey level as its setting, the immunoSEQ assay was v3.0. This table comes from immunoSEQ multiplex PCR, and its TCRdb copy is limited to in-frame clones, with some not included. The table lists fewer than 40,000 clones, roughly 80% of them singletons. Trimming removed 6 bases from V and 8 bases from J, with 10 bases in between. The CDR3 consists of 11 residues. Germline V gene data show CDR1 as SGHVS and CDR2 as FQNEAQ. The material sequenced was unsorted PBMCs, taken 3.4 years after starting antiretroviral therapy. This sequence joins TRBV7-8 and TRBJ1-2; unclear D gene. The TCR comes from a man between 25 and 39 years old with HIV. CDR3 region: CASRGDGGYTF. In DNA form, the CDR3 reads TGTGCCAGCAGAGGCGACGGGGGCTACACCTTC.